Below are 28 T cell receptor beta chains sequenced from a single sample in a study of blood T cell repertoires in COVID-19. The table came from immunoSEQ multiplex PCR; TCRdb's copy has only in-frame clones and leaves some out. The sample lists about 400,000 clones; 88% were seen once. Sequencing was performed on PBMCs or T cells enriched from blood (not recorded which). Receptors originate from a woman between 40 and 55 years old with acute COVID-19.

The chain uses TRBV7-9 and TRBJ1-3; 7 nucleotides agree with TRBD1. CDR3 size: 14 residues. CDR1 is SEHNR, CDR2 FQNEAQ, per germline (reference sequence). V was pared by 5 bases and J by 4 bases, with 5 bases of the junction left unmatched. The CDR3 loop is CASSPGTAGNTIYF. The CDR3 DNA reads TGTGCCAGCAGCCCCGGGACAGCAGGAAACACCATATATTTT.

The V and J genes are TRBV7-9 and TRBJ1-4; maybe TRBD1 (6 bases). The CDR3 loop spans 15 amino acids. V was cut by 5 bases and J by 6 bases, with 16 bases left in between. Germline V gives CDR1 SEHNR, CDR2 FQNEAQ (reference sequence). CDR3 nucleotides: TGTGCCAGCAGCCCTATCGTAGGGGGAGATGAAAAACTGTTTTTT. This sequence encodes CASSPIVGGDEKLFF.

The chain links TRBV13 to TRBJ1-1; TRBD1 matches 9 bases. Losses at the gene ends were 4 bases for V and 8 bases for J; bases not matched to a gene: 8. The CDR3 has 14 residues. Germline-derived CDR1 and CDR2 are PRHDT and FYEKMQ (reference sequence). This chain's CDR3 is CASSWDRVGLEAFF. DNA of the CDR3: TGTGCCAGCAGCTGGGACAGGGTGGGATTGGAAGCTTTCTTT.

The chain has TRBV5-4 and TRBJ2-3, with 8 nucleotides matching TRBD1. This CDR3 spans 15 amino acids. Per the germline V gene, CDR1 is SGHNT and CDR2 is YYREEE (reference sequence). Trimming removed 3 bases from V and 1 base from J; junction bases left unmatched: 4. The CDR3 DNA sequence: TGTGCCAGCAGCTCTCTGACAGGGGGCACAGATACGCAGTATTTT. This gives the protein CASSSLTGGTDTQYF.

CDR3: CASRIPGREKLFF. The DNA for the CDR3 is TGTGCCAGCAGGATACCTGGCCGTGAAAAACTGTTTTTT. The rearrangement uses TRBV6-5 and TRBJ1-4, with D hard to call. Germline V gene data show CDR1 as MNHEY and CDR2 as SVGAGI. V lost 6 bases to trimming and J lost 7 bases, with 12 bases between them. This CDR3 is 13 amino acids long.

The rearrangement uses TRBV21-1 and TRBJ1-2. TRBV21-1 constitutes a pseudogene. This CDR3 is built from 16 residues. In DNA form, the CDR3 reads TGTGCCAGCAGCAAAGAGGGAGGCAGGCCGATTTATGGCTACACCTTC. Translation: CASSKEGGRPIYGYTF.

The V call is TRBV13, the J call TRBJ2-1; D gene unclear. CDR1 is PRHDT, CDR2 FYEKMQ, per germline (reference sequence). There are 15 residues in the CDR3. The V gene lost 5 bases and the J gene lost 9 bases, with 20 bases spanning the gap. The DNA of the CDR3 is TGTGCCAGCAGCCCAAAAAAAGTAGTAGTTAGTGAGCAGTTCTTC. Encoded protein: CASSPKKVVVSEQFF. The full variable domain, rest sourced from reference TRBV13 and TRBJ2-1, is AAGVIQSPRHLIKEKRETATLKCYPIPRHDTVYWYQQGPGQDPQFLISFYEKMQSDKGSIPDRFSAQQFSDYHSELNMSSLELGDSALYFCASSPKKVVVSEQFFGPGTRLTVL.

V usage is TRBV7-9 and J usage is TRBJ2-1; 7 bases fit TRBD2. The length of the CDR3 is 17 residues. Germline V gene sequence: CDR1 SEHNR, CDR2 FQNEAQ (reference sequence). J was trimmed by 6 bases and V by 5 bases; bases with no gene match: 16. DNA for the CDR3: TGTGCCAGCAGCGGGCTGGCAGCGGGATCGGGGGGCAATGAGCAGTTCTTC. Amino acid sequence: CASSGLAAGSGGNEQFF.

The chain links TRBV7-6 to TRBJ1-2, with TRBD1 matching 7 bases. In germline, CDR1 is SGHVS, CDR2 FNYEAQ. V shed 4 bases and J 5 bases; nucleotides not matched to a gene: 4. There are 13 residues in the CDR3. Here the CDR3 reads CASSYWTGYGYTF. CDR3 DNA: TGTGCCAGCAGCTACTGGACAGGTTATGGCTACACCTTC.

This chain uses TRBV6-5 with TRBJ1-1; TRBD1 aligns across 7 bases. The CDR3 runs 14 residues. Losses at the gene ends were 4 bases for V and 4 bases for J; bases not matched to a gene: 6. Per germline, CDR1 MNHEY and CDR2 SVGAGI. The CDR3 nucleotides read TGTGCCAGCAGTTTTAACAGGGGAGGCACTGAAGCTTTCTTT. Translating it yields CASSFNRGGTEAFF.

The chain is built from TRBV18 and TRBJ2-5, with D tentatively TRBD1 (6 bases). V was trimmed by 0 bases and J by 1 base, leaving 12 bases between them. The CDR3 extends over 16 amino acids. Germline V CDR1 and CDR2: KGHSH, LQKENI. The CDR3 nucleotides are TGTGCCAGCTCACCACCGGCAGGGGCCCTCCAAGAGACCCAGTACTTC. Protein sequence: CASSPPAGALQETQYF.

V usage is TRBV7-9 and J usage is TRBJ1-1; 7 nucleotides match TRBD1. The CDR3 runs to 14 residues. Germline V gives CDR1 SEHNR, CDR2 FQNEAQ (reference sequence). Trimming took 5 bases from V and 3 from J; bases not matched to a gene: 6. CDR3 sequence reads: CASSPDREDTEAFF. The CDR3 bases are TGTGCCAGCAGCCCTGACAGGGAAGACACTGAAGCTTTCTTT.

This chain uses TRBV6-5 with TRBJ1-6; D perhaps matches TRBD1 (5 bases). CDR1 and CDR2 from the germline V gene are MNHEY and SVGAGI. The V gene lost 7 bases and the J gene lost 9 bases, with 13 bases spanning the gap. The CDR3 runs to 13 residues. The chain's CDR3 is CASKGGVFSPLHF. CDR3 in DNA: TGTGCCAGCAAGGGAGGGGTTTTTTCACCCCTCCACTTT.

The chain has TRBV5-6 and TRBJ1-2; D is possibly TRBD1 (5 bases). The CDR3 sequence is 15 residues long. V was pared by 0 bases and J by 2 bases, with 11 bases between. Germline V lookup: CDR1 SGHDT, CDR2 YYEEEE. CDR3: CASSLEGLENYGYTF. For the CDR3, the DNA is TGTGCCAGCAGCTTGGAGGGGCTAGAGAACTATGGCTACACCTTC. Full variable domain (remainder filled in from reference TRBV5-6 and TRBJ1-2): DAGVTQSPTHLIKTRGQQVTLRCSPKSGHDTVSWYQQALGQGPQFIFQYYEEEERQRGNFPDRFSGHQFPNYSSELNVNALLLGDSALYLCASSLEGLENYGYTFGSGTRLTVV.

The rearrangement uses TRBV5-1 and TRBJ2-5, with 9 positions matching TRBD2. This CDR3 has 15 residues. From germline, CDR1 is SGHRS and CDR2 YFSETQ. V lost 7 bases, J lost 2 bases, and 9 bases stayed unmatched. The CDR3 loop is CASASRGGGQETQYF. The CDR3, as DNA: TGCGCCAGCGCGTCCCGCGGGGGGGGACAAGAGACCCAGTACTTC.

This clone was seen just once. The chain carries TRBV24-1 and TRBJ1-2; D unresolved. This CDR3 is built from 12 residues. CDR1 and CDR2 (germline): KGHDR, SFDVKD. Between the trimmed V and J ends, which lost 2 bases and 4 bases, there was a span of 4 bases. The CDR3 DNA is TGTGCCACCAGTGATTCAGGCTATGGCTACACCTTC. This sequence encodes CATSDSGYGYTF.

The V and J genes are TRBV6-5 and TRBJ1-3, with D possibly matching TRBD1 (5 bases). Between the trimmed V and J ends, which lost 6 bases and 0 bases, there was a span of 12 bases. The CDR3 spans 15 residues. CDR1 and CDR2 from the germline V gene are MNHEY and SVGAGI. CDR3 DNA: TGTGCCAGCAGGCGGGACTTCGACTCTGGAAACACCATATATTTT. The encoded protein is CASRRDFDSGNTIYF.

The genes are TRBV2 and TRBJ2-1; tentatively, D is TRBD2 (6 bases). V was clipped by 4 bases and J by 6 bases, with 10 bases between them. Germline loops: CDR1 SNHLY, CDR2 FYNNEI. The CDR3 contains 13 residues. CDR3 residues: CASSALATNEQFF. The CDR3 bases are TGTGCCAGCAGTGCCCTAGCGACCAATGAGCAGTTCTTC.

The genes are TRBV7-9 and TRBJ2-7; 10 nucleotides line up with TRBD1. The CDR3 extends over 15 amino acids. Germline assignment: CDR1 SEHNR and CDR2 FQNEAQ (reference sequence). Trimming removed 1 base from V and 5 bases from J; junction bases left unmatched: 5. The DNA of the CDR3 is TGTGCCAGCAGCTTAGTCCCGGGACAGGGGCACGAGCAGTACTTC. This translates into CASSLVPGQGHEQYF.

This clone appeared a few times. The chain carries TRBV27 and TRBJ2-7, with D unclear. Germline values: CDR1 MNHEY, CDR2 SMNVEV (reference sequence). V was pared by 3 bases and J by 0 bases, with 6 bases between. The CDR3 loop spans 13 amino acids. The CDR3 nucleotides read TGTGCCAGCAGTTTTACAGTCTCCTACGAGCAGTACTTC. This sequence encodes CASSFTVSYEQYF.

The genes are TRBV4-1 and TRBJ2-3; 7 bases match TRBD2. Germline V gene lookup returns CDR1 MGHRA and CDR2 YSYEKL. After removal of 0 bases from V and 2 bases from J, the junction contained 2 bases not matched to a gene. This CDR3 has 15 residues. Here the CDR3 reads CASSQEGGDTDTQYF. CDR3 in DNA: TGCGCCAGCAGCCAAGAGGGGGGGGACACAGATACGCAGTATTTT.

This chain links TRBV5-4 with TRBJ2-3, with 9 bases aligning to TRBD2. CDR3 size: 17 residues. J gave up 0 bases and V 4 bases, and 9 bases lay outside the gene matches. Looked up from germline, CDR1 is SGHNT and CDR2 is YYREEE (reference sequence). This CDR3 reads CASSQRRGGVSTDTQYF. CDR3 nucleotide sequence: TGTGCCAGCAGCCAACGGCGGGGGGGGGTTAGCACAGATACGCAGTATTTT.

The chain has TRBV5-1 and TRBJ2-7; tentative D call: TRBD2 (6 bases). The CDR3 spans 14 residues. Germline CDR1 reads SGHRS; CDR2 reads YFSETQ. V was shortened by 3 bases and J by 2 bases, with 12 bases between the two germline ends. This CDR3 is CASSSGEPPYEQYF. CDR3 DNA: TGCGCCAGCAGCTCGGGGGAGCCACCCTACGAGCAGTACTTC.

The chain has TRBV14 and TRBJ1-2, with TRBD1 as a possible D gene (6 bases). Germline V gives CDR1 SGHDN, CDR2 FVKESK. This CDR3 is 16 amino acids long. The ends were cut back, 0 bases at V and 2 bases at J, with 13 bases in the middle. CDR3 bases: TGTGCCAGCAGCCAAGATCAGGGGAATCTCAACTATGGCTACACCTTC. It yields the protein CASSQDQGNLNYGYTF.

As DNA, the CDR3 is TGTGCCAGCAGGGCGGGGGGGCCGACAGATACGCAGTATTTT. Protein sequence: CASRAGGPTDTQYF. V and J are TRBV6-5 and TRBJ2-3, with 9 bases matching TRBD2. With V trimmed by 6 bases and J by 3 bases, 4 bases remained unmatched. Germline CDR1 MNHEY, CDR2 SVGAGI. The CDR3 contains 14 residues.

The chain couples TRBV7-2 to TRBJ2-5; the match to TRBD2 covers 14 bases. The CDR3 loop spans 18 amino acids. Germline loops: CDR1 SGHTA, CDR2 FQGNSA. After removal of 5 bases from V and 5 bases from J, the junction contained 13 bases not matched to a gene. The CDR3 loop is CASSKTTSGGAGEETQYF. In nucleotides, the CDR3 is TGTGCCAGCAGCAAAACGACTAGCGGGGGGGCCGGGGAGGAGACCCAGTACTTC.

In its sample, this clone was seen a few times. V usage is TRBV30 and J usage is TRBJ1-1, with 7 bases matching TRBD1. The CDR3 runs 15 residues. Trimming removed 5 bases from V and 1 base from J; junction bases left unmatched: 10. Germline V CDR1 and CDR2: GTSNPN, SVGIG (reference sequence). CDR3 DNA: TGTGCCTGGGCCACAGGGGTCGTAGGGAACACTGAAGCTTTCTTT. Translation gives CAWATGVVGNTEAFF. Drawing the rest from reference TRBV30 and TRBJ1-1, the complete variable domain is SQTIHQWPATLVQPVGSPLSLECTVEGTSNPNLYWYRQAAGRGLQLLFYSVGIGQISSEVPQNLSASRPQDRQFILSSKKLLLSDSGFYLCAWATGVVGNTEAFFGQGTRLTVV.

The chain joins TRBV3-1 (or the pseudogene TRBV3-2) to TRBJ1-1, with D maybe TRBD1 (5 bases). This CDR3 contains 13 residues. Germline V gives CDR1 LGHDT, CDR2 YNNKEL (reference sequence). V lost 5 bases and J 3 bases, leaving 10 bases between the germline ends. The CDR3 DNA reads as TGTGCCAGCAGCAACTTAGGGGACACTGAAGCTTTCTTT. Protein product: CASSNLGDTEAFF.